This entry lists 4 T cell receptor beta chains sequenced from one sample in a study of blood T cell repertoires in COVID-19. The data were produced by immunoSEQ multiplex PCR, yet TCRdb's version contains in-frame clones alone and is incomplete. The table includes approximately 300,000 clones, roughly nine tenths detected once. Sequencing was done on a sample of PBMCs or T cells enriched from blood (not recorded which). The receptors shown here come from a man aged 60 to 75 who had recovered from COVID-19.

J is TRBJ1-1 and V is TRBV7-6; 7 bases are a match to TRBD1. The CDR3 contains 14 residues. Trimming cost V 5 bases and J 5 bases; bases outside gene matches: 8. Germline assignment: CDR1 SGHVS and CDR2 FNYEAQ. CDR3 sequence (DNA): TGTGCCAGCAGCCCACAGGGGTTAGGGACTGAAGCTTTCTTT. Translated: CASSPQGLGTEAFF.

The chain couples TRBV18 to TRBJ2-3; 8 bases are a match to TRBD2. Unmatched junction bases numbered 7, after V lost 0 bases and J lost 5 bases. Germline loops: CDR1 KGHSH, CDR2 LQKENI. The CDR3 runs to 16 residues. Here the CDR3 reads CASSPPRGASGDTQYF. CDR3 coding DNA: TGTGCCAGCTCACCACCGCGGGGGGCCAGTGGAGATACGCAGTATTTT.

V usage is TRBV7-9 and J usage is TRBJ2-7, with no clear D. The CDR3 is made up of 11 amino acids. CDR1 is SEHNR, CDR2 FQNEAQ, per germline (reference sequence). V lost 6 bases and J 0 bases, leaving 3 bases between the germline ends. The CDR3 DNA reads TGTGCCAGCAGTCGCTCCTACGAGCAGTACTTC. Residues: CASSRSYEQYF.

This clone was detected once. The chain uses TRBV6-1 and TRBJ1-5, with 8 bases aligning to TRBD1. The CDR3 totals 14 residues. The J segment lost 3 bases and the V segment lost 3 bases, leaving 1 base of the junction unmatched. Germline CDR1 and CDR2: MNHNS and SASEGT. The DNA for the CDR3 is TGTGCCAGCAGTGAGACAGGGGACAATCAGCCCCAGCATTTT. It codes for CASSETGDNQPQHF.